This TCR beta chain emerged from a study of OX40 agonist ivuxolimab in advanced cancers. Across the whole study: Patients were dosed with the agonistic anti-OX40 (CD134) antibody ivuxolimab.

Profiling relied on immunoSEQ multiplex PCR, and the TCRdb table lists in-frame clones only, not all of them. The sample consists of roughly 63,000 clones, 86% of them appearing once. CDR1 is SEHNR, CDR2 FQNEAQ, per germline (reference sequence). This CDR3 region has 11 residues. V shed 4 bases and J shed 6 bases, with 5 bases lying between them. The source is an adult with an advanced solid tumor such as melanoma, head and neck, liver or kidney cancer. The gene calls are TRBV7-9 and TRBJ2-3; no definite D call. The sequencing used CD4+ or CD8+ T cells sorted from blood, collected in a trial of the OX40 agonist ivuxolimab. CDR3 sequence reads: CASSSTDTQYF. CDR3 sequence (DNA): TGTGCCAGCAGCTCAACCGATACGCAGTATTTT.